Listed below are T cell receptor beta chains from one sample, sequenced in a study of blood T cells in healthy people across ages. MiXCR was run by TCRdb on the 5' RACE reads, yielding one entry per CDR3 protein. The data show 1,300,000 or so distinct CDR3 sequences, 59% seen once. Input material: blood. The receptor source for this set is a man aged 18 to 30 in good health. Each CDR3 is given with its conserved first and last residue. The D gene is left open where the match is weak. The size of a clone is reported for some rows only, either as once, few or many, or as a class for expanded clones.

V	size	J	D	DNA	CDR3
TRBV6-1	.	TRBJ2-3	TRBD1	TGTGCCAGCGTAAGCGGGACAGGGTTTTGGGATACGCAGTATTTT	CASVSGTGFWDTQYF
TRBV4-1	once	TRBJ2-1	TRBD1	TGCGCCAGCAGCCAAGATGGGACAGGGCCCAATGAGCAGTTCTTC	CASSQDGTGPNEQFF
TRBV7-6	.	TRBJ2-7	TRBD1	TGTGCCAGCAGCGGGACAGGGGGCGACAACGAGCAGTACTTC	CASSGTGGDNEQYF
TRBV6-2/TRBV6-3	.	TRBJ2-3	.	TGTGCCAGCAGTTACGACCAAGGCCCAGATACGCAGTATTTT	CASSYDQGPDTQYF
TRBV5-1	once	TRBJ2-7	.	TGCGCCAGCAGCTTGGATTCAGGGGACTACGAGCAGTACTTC	CASSLDSGDYEQYF
TRBV6-6	.	TRBJ2-3	.	TGTGCCAGCAGTTACCCAGGGGAGGGAGATACGCAGTATTTT	CASSYPGEGDTQYF
TRBV27	.	TRBJ2-2	.	TGTGCCAGCAGTTTCTATCGGGGGTCCGGGGAGCTGTTTTTT	CASSFYRGSGELFF
TRBV9	.	TRBJ2-5	TRBD2	TGTGCCAGCAGCGCCCGGACTAGCGGGGCGTGTGAGCAGTACTTC	CASSARTSGACEQYF
TRBV20-1	.	TRBJ2-7	.	TGCAGTGCTAGGTTAGGCAGCCGTATTCTAGAGTACGAGCAGTACTTC	CSARLGSRILEYEQYF
TRBV15	.	TRBJ2-1	.	TGTGCCACCAGCAGAGATCTCGGGCAACTTGAGCAGTTCTTC	CATSRDLGQLEQFF
TRBV7-9	.	TRBJ1-5	.	TGTGCCAGCAGCTCCGGGGTCTTTAGCAATCAGCCCCAGCATTTT	CASSSGVFSNQPQHF
TRBV15	.	TRBJ2-7	.	TGTGCCACCAGCGTATCGTTACTCTACGAGCAGTACTTC	CATSVSLLYEQYF
TRBV4-1	few	TRBJ2-5	.	TGCGCCAGCAGCCATCTGCCGGCCAGCCCTGGGGAGACCCAGTACTTC	CASSHLPASPGETQYF
TRBV29-1	.	TRBJ1-1	.	TGCAGCGTTGGGTCCGGGGTTGAAGCTTTCTTT	CSVGSGVEAFF
TRBV7-8	.	TRBJ2-3	TRBD2	TGTGCCAGCAGCCCGAGGACCAGCGGGGCAGATACGCAGTATTTT	CASSPRTSGADTQYF
TRBV2	.	TRBJ2-7	TRBD1	TGTGCCAGCGTCCGGGACAGGGCGGCCGAGCAGTACTTC	CASVRDRAAEQYF
TRBV3-1	.	TRBJ1-4	.	TGTGCCAGCACCCGGGAGTCGGGGGGGAATGAAAAACTGTTTTTT	CASTRESGGNEKLFF
TRBV2	.	TRBJ1-5	.	TGTGCCAGCAAAAAGCTCGCGGCAGCGAATCAGCCCCAGCATTTT	CASKKLAAANQPQHF
TRBV6-6	.	TRBJ2-1	.	TGTGCCAGCAGTTACCTGCTACAGGGTCCCCACAATGAGCAGTTCTTC	CASSYLLQGPHNEQFF
TRBV4-1	once	TRBJ2-1	.	TGCGCCAGCAGCCAAATAAAGAGCTCCTACAATGAGCAGTTCTTC	CASSQIKSSYNEQFF
TRBV12-3/TRBV12-4	few	TRBJ2-7	.	TGTGCCAGCAGATTAGACGGACAGAGAACCTACGAGCAGTACTTC	CASRLDGQRTYEQYF
TRBV13	once	TRBJ2-7	.	TGTGCCAGCAGCCCAGAGACTCGATCCTACGAGCAGTACTTC	CASSPETRSYEQYF
TRBV20-1	few	TRBJ2-1	TRBD2	TGCAGTGCTGGGTTCGGGACTAGCGGGAGGAATGAGCAGTTCTTC	CSAGFGTSGRNEQFF